The 31 T cell receptor beta chains in this list originate from one sample, sequenced in a study of T cell responses to AZD1222 COVID-19 vaccine. Sequencing used immunoSEQ multiplex PCR; TCRdb keeps in-frame clones, though not all of them. Of about 150,000 clones in the sample, 88% were seen once. The material sequenced was peripheral blood, taken on day 0 of AZD1222 vaccination. All receptors come from an adult in good health.

Here the CDR3 DNA reads TGTGCCAGCAGCCCCCTCGGGGACTTGGGCACTGAAGCTTTCTTT. It codes for CASSPLGDLGTEAFF. J is TRBJ1-1 and V is TRBV11-3, with D perhaps matching TRBD1 (5 bases). Germline V gene data show CDR1 as SGHNT and CDR2 as YENEEA. CDR3 length: 15 amino acids. The V gene lost 5 bases and the J gene lost 4 bases, with 17 bases spanning the gap.

This sequence joins TRBV19 and TRBJ1-2; D is undetermined. The V end lost 5 bases, the J end lost 8 bases, and 9 bases lay between the germline ends. There are 11 residues in the CDR3. CDR1 and CDR2 from the germline V gene are LNHDA and SQIVND (reference sequence). The CDR3 is CASSDARGYTF. CDR3 in DNA: TGTGCCAGTAGTGACGCCAGGGGCTACACCTTC.

The chain employs TRBV29-1 and TRBJ2-7, with D perhaps TRBD2 (5 bases). The CDR3 contains 13 residues. Germline V CDR1 and CDR2: SQVTM, ANQGSEA. V was clipped by 6 bases and J by 1 base, with 13 bases between them. The CDR3 sequence: CSVIESGSYEQYF. The CDR3 DNA sequence: TGCAGCGTCATTGAGTCGGGGTCCTACGAGCAGTACTTC.

The chain recombines TRBV19 with TRBJ2-7, with D perhaps TRBD2 (6 bases). Germline values: CDR1 LNHDA, CDR2 SQIVND (reference sequence). Trimming took off 6 bases at V and 3 bases at J, with 12 bases between the two ends. The CDR3 is made up of 13 amino acids. The CDR3 DNA reads as TGTGCCAGTAGGGGGGGACGGAGCTACGAGCAGTACTTC. This sequence encodes CASRGGRSYEQYF.

This chain connects TRBV6-2 or TRBV6-3 to TRBJ2-5; D call uncertain. Between the trimmed V and J ends, which lost 5 bases and 2 bases, there was a span of 9 bases. The length of the CDR3 is 13 residues. In germline, CDR1 is MNHEY, CDR2 SVGEGT. CDR3 DNA sequence: TGTGCCAGCAGTGATCTAGGTCAAGAGACCCAGTACTTC. Translated, it gives CASSDLGQETQYF.

On this clone: The junction differs from germline at one of its ends, possibly a read error. The chain carries TRBV7-2 and TRBJ2-1; 12 positions agree with TRBD2. Per the germline V gene, CDR1 is SGHTA and CDR2 is FQGNSA. This CDR3 spans 17 amino acids. In DNA form, the CDR3 reads TGTGCCAGCAGTTTAGGACTAGCGGGAATATCCTACAATGAGCAGTTCTTC. As protein: CASSLGLAGISYNEQFF. The entire variable domain, with the rest obtained from reference TRBV7-2 and TRBJ2-1, is as follows: GAGVSQSPSNKVTEKGKDVELRCDPISGHTALYWYRQSLGQGLEFLIYFQGNSAPDKSGLPSDRFSAERTGGSVSTLTIQRTQQEDSAVYLCASSLGLAGISYNEQFFGPGTRLTVL.

This clone came up once. This chain uses TRBV6-2 or TRBV6-3 with TRBJ2-2; D perhaps matches TRBD1 (6 bases). Germline CDR1 is MNHEY and CDR2 is SVGEGT. CDR3 length: 16 amino acids. V lost 3 bases, J lost 6 bases, and 17 bases lay in between. Here the CDR3 reads CASSYWDGTRSGELFF. The CDR3 DNA reads as TGTGCCAGCAGTTATTGGGACGGGACAAGGTCCGGGGAGCTGTTTTTT.

This rearrangement joins TRBV19 to TRBJ1-2; 8 bases map to TRBD1. The CDR3 is 15 amino acids. V lost 7 bases, J lost 6 bases, and 13 bases stayed unmatched. Germline values: CDR1 LNHDA, CDR2 SQIVND (reference sequence). CDR3: CASTVGTGGGNGYTF. Written as DNA, the CDR3 is TGTGCCAGTACCGTTGGGACAGGTGGTGGGAATGGCTACACCTTC. The complete variable domain, with remaining parts taken from reference TRBV19 and TRBJ1-2, reads DGGITQSPKYLFRKEGQNVTLSCEQNLNHDAMYWYRQDPGQGLRLIYYSQIVNDFQKGDIAEGYSVSREKKESFPLTVTSAQKNPTAFYLCASTVGTGGGNGYTFGSGTRLTVV.

V and J are TRBV3-1 (or the pseudogene TRBV3-2) and TRBJ2-7; D not certain. This CDR3 is built from 14 residues. With 1 base removed from V and 3 bases from J, the gap between germline ends came to 10 bases. Germline CDR1 and CDR2: LGHDT and YNNKEL (reference sequence). CDR3 amino acids: CASSQGLLLYEQYF. The CDR3 DNA sequence: TGTGCCAGCAGCCAAGGGCTTCTCCTCTACGAGCAGTACTTC.

With regard to this clone: At one of its ends the junction is not consistent with the germline gene, which may arise from a read error. This sequence joins TRBV7-7 and TRBJ1-4, with 8 bases lining up with TRBD1. CDR3 length: 15 residues. CDR1 and CDR2 from the germline V gene are SSHAT and FNYEAQ (reference sequence). The DNA of the CDR3 is TGTGCTAGCAGCTTAGGGACAGGAGAGAATGAAAAACTGTTTTTT. It specifies CASSLGTGENEKLFF.

The V gene is TRBV27, the J gene TRBJ1-2; D not certain. CDR1 MNHEY and CDR2 SMNVEV come from the germline V gene (reference sequence). With 2 bases removed from V and 1 base from J, the gap between germline ends came to 11 bases. This CDR3 is built from 15 residues. CDR3 coding DNA: TGTGCCAGCAGTTTAATGTCCGGATATAACTATGGCTACACCTTC. This translates into CASSLMSGYNYGYTF.

The CDR3 here is CASSPLQGAGETQYF. The CDR3 coding sequence is TGTGCCAGCAGCCCGCTACAGGGGGCTGGGGAGACCCAGTACTTC. This chain uses TRBV5-6 with TRBJ2-5; TRBD1 matches 9 bases. CDR3 length equals 15 residues. V lost 4 bases, J lost 5 bases, and 9 bases stayed unmatched. Germline CDR1 reads SGHDT; CDR2 reads YYEEEE.

This sequence joins TRBV7-9 and TRBJ2-1; no definite D call. The CDR3 sequence is 15 residues long. Trimming left V 5 bases short and J 1 base short, with 12 bases between. CDR1 is SEHNR and CDR2 is FQNEAQ in the germline V gene (reference sequence). In DNA form, the CDR3 reads TGTGCCAGCAGCAATTTAGCAGCTTCCTACAATGAGCAGTTCTTC. Translating gives CASSNLAASYNEQFF.

The chain combines TRBV7-9 with TRBJ2-7, with 7 bases that match TRBD2. This CDR3 contains 15 residues. The germline CDR1 and CDR2 sequences are SEHNR and FQNEAQ (reference sequence). After removal of 4 bases from V and 5 bases from J, the junction contained 11 bases not matched to a gene. The CDR3 is CASSSYSGPADEQYF. The CDR3 coding sequence is TGTGCCAGCAGCTCCTATAGCGGGCCGGCAGACGAGCAGTACTTC.

The chain joins TRBV5-1 to TRBJ2-3; 8 bases line up with TRBD2. The CDR3 loop spans 18 amino acids. The germline V gene has CDR1 SGHRS and CDR2 YFSETQ. The J segment lost 0 bases and the V segment lost 5 bases, leaving 14 bases of the junction unmatched. The CDR3 nucleotides are TGCGCCAGCAGTCAAGGAGCGGGAGTATCAACTAGCACAGATACGCAGTATTTT. This codes for CASSQGAGVSTSTDTQYF.

The chain couples TRBV7-2 to TRBJ1-1; the match to TRBD1 covers 8 bases. From germline, CDR1 is SGHTA and CDR2 FQGNSA. Trimming removed 5 bases from V and 8 bases from J; junction bases left unmatched: 7. CDR3 length: 13 residues. Here the CDR3 reads CASSASGGPEAFF. The CDR3 nucleotides read TGTGCCAGCAGCGCTTCAGGGGGCCCCGAAGCTTTCTTT.

This chain joins TRBV28 and TRBJ1-2; D is unclear. The CDR3 has 12 residues. V gave up 3 bases and J gave up 7 bases, with 9 bases separating them. Germline CDR1 MDHEN, CDR2 SYDVKM. The CDR3 spells CASSFPRGGYTF. The CDR3 region has the DNA TGTGCCAGCAGTTTCCCTCGGGGTGGCTACACCTTC.

This clone was seen a few times. The chain uses TRBV23-1 and TRBJ1-1, with D perhaps TRBD1 (6 bases). TRBV23-1 is classed as an ORF, of uncertain function. Trimming took 0 bases from V and 1 from J, leaving 12 bases between them. This CDR3 is built from 16 residues. CDR3 DNA sequence: TGCGCCAGCAGTCAATCGAGGGGGGCGAGGAACACTGAAGCTTTCTTT. It encodes CASSQSRGARNTEAFF.

This clone was found many times. The chain uses TRBV11-2 and TRBJ2-5; possible D gene TRBD2, 5 bases. Germline V gene lookup returns CDR1 SGHAT and CDR2 FQNNGV. The CDR3 spans 13 residues. With 5 bases removed from V and 5 bases from J, the gap between germline ends came to 12 bases. In DNA form, the CDR3 reads TGTGCCAGCAGCACACACACGGGGGAGACCCAGTACTTC. It translates to CASSTHTGETQYF.

This chain connects TRBV20-1 to TRBJ2-1, with no clear D. CDR3 length: 11 amino acids. Germline CDR1 and CDR2: DFQATT and SNEGSKA (reference sequence). The germline V and J ends were trimmed by 5 bases and 9 bases, with 11 bases remaining between them. Here the CDR3 DNA reads TGCAGTGCTCCTCGATTTGGTGAGCAGTTCTTC. It translates to CSAPRFGEQFF.

This chain joins TRBV19 and TRBJ2-1; 7 bases align to TRBD2. The V gene's germline CDR1 is LNHDA and CDR2 SQIVND (reference sequence). After removal of 5 bases from V and 6 bases from J, the junction contained 4 bases not matched to a gene. The CDR3 contains 13 residues. The CDR3 nucleotides read TGTGCCAGTAGTGTGGGACTAAGCAATGAGCAGTTCTTC. Protein sequence: CASSVGLSNEQFF.

Only a few counts were recorded for this clone. The chain uses TRBV7-8 and TRBJ2-5, with a tentative D call TRBD1 (5 bases). The CDR3 has 12 residues. The germline V and J ends were trimmed by 5 bases and 9 bases, with 13 bases remaining between them. The V gene's germline CDR1 is SGHVS and CDR2 FQNEAQ. CDR3 protein: CASSTVTVPQYF. For the CDR3, the DNA is TGTGCCAGCAGCACGGTGACAGTTCCCCAGTACTTC.

The chain uses TRBV5-1 and TRBJ1-4; a weak D match, TRBD1 (5 bases). V was trimmed by 1 base and J by 6 bases, leaving 7 bases between them. The CDR3 loop spans 13 amino acids. The V gene's germline CDR1 is SGHRS and CDR2 YFSETQ. CDR3 DNA: TGCGCCAGCAGCTTGACGACAGATGAAAAACTGTTTTTT. Its translation: CASSLTTDEKLFF.

The chain has TRBV28 and TRBJ1-3, with D possibly TRBD1 on 5 matching bases. The CDR3 sequence is 16 residues long. Trimming cost V 3 bases and J 2 bases, with 14 bases left between them. Germline CDR1 reads MDHEN; CDR2 reads SYDVKM. The CDR3 sequence is CASSFPPVGAGNTIYF. Written as DNA, the CDR3 is TGTGCCAGCAGTTTCCCCCCCGTGGGGGCTGGAAACACCATATATTTT. Full variable domain (remainder filled in from reference TRBV28 and TRBJ1-3): DVKVTQSSRYLVKRTGEKVFLECVQDMDHENMFWYRQDPGLGLRLIYFSYDVKMKEKGDIPEGYSVSREKKERFSLILESASTNQTSMYLCASSFPPVGAGNTIYFGEGSWLTVV.

This rearrangement joins TRBV6-5 to TRBJ2-3; D unclear. Germline V gene lookup returns CDR1 MNHEY and CDR2 SVGAGI. CDR3 length: 14 residues. Trimming stripped 4 bases from V and 5 bases from J, with 13 bases between. CDR3 region: CASSSGLGGDTQYF. The CDR3 DNA is TGTGCCAGCAGTTCCGGTCTCGGTGGAGATACGCAGTATTTT.

The rearrangement uses TRBV7-3 and TRBJ2-3, with D unclear. The germline V gene has CDR1 SGHTA and CDR2 FQGTGA. The CDR3 runs 14 residues. V was cut by 1 base and J by 5 bases, with 10 bases left in between. This CDR3 reads CASSLRGGRDTQYF. The CDR3 bases are TGTGCCAGCAGCTTAAGAGGCGGCCGAGATACGCAGTATTTT.

V and J are TRBV6-5 and TRBJ2-3; 11 bases are a match to TRBD2. Germline lookup yields CDR1 MNHEY and CDR2 SVGAGI. The CDR3 is made up of 16 amino acids. With V trimmed by 2 bases and J by 1 base, 2 bases remained unmatched. This CDR3 is CASSYVAGGGTDTQYF. The CDR3 nucleotides are TGTGCCAGCAGTTACGTAGCGGGAGGGGGCACAGATACGCAGTATTTT.

V is TRBV9 and J is TRBJ2-3; D tentatively fits TRBD1 or TRBD2 (5 bases each). The germline gives CDR1 SGDLS, CDR2 YYNGEE. The CDR3 runs to 15 residues. V dropped 4 bases and J dropped 1 base, with 13 bases sitting between them. The CDR3 DNA is TGTGCCAGCAGCCTCAGGGACGGCCGCACAGATACGCAGTATTTT. Residues: CASSLRDGRTDTQYF.

The chain employs TRBV11-3 and TRBJ2-7, with 7 bases that match TRBD2. The CDR3 sequence is 17 residues long. Germline V lookup: CDR1 SGHNT, CDR2 YENEEA. V dropped 0 bases and J dropped 2; count of bases not matched to a gene: 10. The CDR3 coding sequence is TGTGCCAGCAGCTTAGATCAGGTGGGAGGGCCGACCTACGAGCAGTACTTC. It yields the protein CASSLDQVGGPTYEQYF.

In its sample, this clone was seen a few times. This rearrangement joins TRBV5-1 to TRBJ2-7; D possibly corresponds to TRBD1 (5 bases). This CDR3 spans 13 amino acids. The germline V gene encodes CDR1 SGHRS and CDR2 YFSETQ. The germline V and J ends were trimmed by 4 bases and 3 bases, with 11 bases remaining between them. In DNA, the CDR3 is TGCGCCAGCAGCAAGACAGAAATCTACGAGCAGTACTTC. Translation: CASSKTEIYEQYF.

The J gene is TRBJ2-7, the V gene TRBV11-3; perhaps TRBD1 as D (5 bases). CDR1 and CDR2 from the germline V gene are SGHNT and YENEEA. V lost 4 bases and J lost 3, with 10 bases in between. CDR3 size: 13 residues. The CDR3 DNA reads TGTGCCAGCAGCTCCGGACAAATCTACGAGCAGTACTTC. As protein: CASSSGQIYEQYF.